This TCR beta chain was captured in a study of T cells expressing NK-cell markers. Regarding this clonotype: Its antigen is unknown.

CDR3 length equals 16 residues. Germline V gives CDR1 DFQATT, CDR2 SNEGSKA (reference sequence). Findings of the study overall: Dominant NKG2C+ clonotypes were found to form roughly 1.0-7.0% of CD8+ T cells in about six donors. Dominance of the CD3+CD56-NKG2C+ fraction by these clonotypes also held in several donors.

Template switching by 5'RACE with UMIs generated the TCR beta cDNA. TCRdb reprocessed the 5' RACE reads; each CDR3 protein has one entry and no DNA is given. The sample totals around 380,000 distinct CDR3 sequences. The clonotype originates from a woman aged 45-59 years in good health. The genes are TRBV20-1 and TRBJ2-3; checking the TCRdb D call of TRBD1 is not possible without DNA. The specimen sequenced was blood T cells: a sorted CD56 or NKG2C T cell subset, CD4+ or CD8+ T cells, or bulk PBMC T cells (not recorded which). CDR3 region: CSARRPGQGAASTQYF.